This TCR beta chain was recovered during a study of shared clonotypes between healthy human individuals. Study summary: CD8 memory received one plate per donor, CD8 naive two, CD4 memory three and CD4 naive three.

Study outcomes and limitations: In a handful of donors, around 4.5% of naive CD4 clonotypes appeared in common. The donor pool, a small one, limited the genetic and exposure-history diversity represented.

Per the germline V gene, CDR1 is SGHVS and CDR2 is FNYEAQ. CDR3 length: 19 amino acids. V lost 0 bases to trimming and J lost 0 bases, with 18 bases between them. TCRdb's copy holds only in-frame clones and misses some; the assay was immunoSEQ multiplex PCR. Of about 2.4 million clones listed, approximately 94% are singletons. A word on this clone: The antigen is not known.

Sequencing input: naive CD4+ T cells from PBMCs. Noted subset: CD45RA+ positively selected. V is TRBV7-6 and J is TRBJ2-1; D is possibly TRBD2 (5 bases). This clonotype was sampled from a man aged 18 to 35 in good health. Some clones in this sample may be carry-over from other donors' samples. The CDR3 loop reads CASSLAMFLPEVSYNEQFF. CDR3 DNA: TGTGCCAGCAGCTTAGCCATGTTTCTCCCGGAGGTCTCCTACAATGAGCAGTTCTTC.